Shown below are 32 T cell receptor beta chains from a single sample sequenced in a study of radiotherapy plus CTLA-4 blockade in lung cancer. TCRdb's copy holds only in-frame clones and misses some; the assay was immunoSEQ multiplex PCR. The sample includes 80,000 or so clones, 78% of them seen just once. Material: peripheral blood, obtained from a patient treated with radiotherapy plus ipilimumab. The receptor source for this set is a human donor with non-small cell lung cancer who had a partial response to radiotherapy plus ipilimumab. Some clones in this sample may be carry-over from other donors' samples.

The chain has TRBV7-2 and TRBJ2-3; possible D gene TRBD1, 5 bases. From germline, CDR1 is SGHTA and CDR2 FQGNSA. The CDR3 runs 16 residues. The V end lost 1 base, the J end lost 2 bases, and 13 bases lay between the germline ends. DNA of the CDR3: TGTGCCAGCAGCTTAGGGCAGGGCTCCTCCACAGATACGCAGTATTTT. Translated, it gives CASSLGQGSSTDTQYF.

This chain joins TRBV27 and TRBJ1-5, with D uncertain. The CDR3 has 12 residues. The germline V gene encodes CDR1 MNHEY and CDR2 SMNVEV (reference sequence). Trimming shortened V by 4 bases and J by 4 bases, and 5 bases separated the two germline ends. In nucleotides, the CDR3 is TGTGCCAGCAGTTCCAGGAATCAGCCCCAGCATTTT. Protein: CASSSRNQPQHF.

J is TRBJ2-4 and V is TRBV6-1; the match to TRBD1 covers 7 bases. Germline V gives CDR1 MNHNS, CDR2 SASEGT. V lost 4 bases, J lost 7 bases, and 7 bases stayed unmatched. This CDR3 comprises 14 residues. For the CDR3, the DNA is TGTGCCAGCAGTGCGACGGGGACAGATAACATTCAGTACTTC. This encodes CASSATGTDNIQYF.

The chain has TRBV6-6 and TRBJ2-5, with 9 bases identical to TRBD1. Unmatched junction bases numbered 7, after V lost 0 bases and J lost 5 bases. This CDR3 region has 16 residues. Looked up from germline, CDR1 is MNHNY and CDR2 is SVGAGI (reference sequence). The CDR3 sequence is CASSYSEDRGGETQYF. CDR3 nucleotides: TGTGCCAGCAGTTACTCGGAGGACAGGGGAGGTGAGACCCAGTACTTC.

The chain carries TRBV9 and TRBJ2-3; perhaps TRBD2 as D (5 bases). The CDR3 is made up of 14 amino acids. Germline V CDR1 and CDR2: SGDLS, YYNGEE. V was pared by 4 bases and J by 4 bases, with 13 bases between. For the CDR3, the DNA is TGTGCCAGCAGCCTAGAGAGGGCGCCAGATACGCAGTATTTT. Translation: CASSLERAPDTQYF. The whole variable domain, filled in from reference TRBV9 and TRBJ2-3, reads DSGVTQTPKHLITATGQRVTLRCSPRSGDLSVYWYQQSLDQGLQFLIQYYNGEERAKGNILERFSAQQFPDLHSELNLSSLELGDSALYFCASSLERAPDTQYFGPGTRLTVL.

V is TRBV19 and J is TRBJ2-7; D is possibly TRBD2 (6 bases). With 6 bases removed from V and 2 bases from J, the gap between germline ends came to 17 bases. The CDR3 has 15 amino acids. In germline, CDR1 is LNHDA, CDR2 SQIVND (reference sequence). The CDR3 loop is CASSSGPGAPYEQYF. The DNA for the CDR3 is TGTGCCAGTAGCTCGGGACCGGGAGCACCCTACGAGCAGTACTTC.

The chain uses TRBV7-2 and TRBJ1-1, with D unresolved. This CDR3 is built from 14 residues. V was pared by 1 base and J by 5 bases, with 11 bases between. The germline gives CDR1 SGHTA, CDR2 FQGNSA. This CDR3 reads CASSLEPRGTEAFF. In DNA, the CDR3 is TGTGCCAGCAGCTTAGAACCTCGGGGAACTGAAGCTTTCTTT. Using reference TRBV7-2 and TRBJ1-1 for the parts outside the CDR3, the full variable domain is GAGVSQSPSNKVTEKGKDVELRCDPISGHTALYWYRQSLGQGLEFLIYFQGNSAPDKSGLPSDRFSAERTGGSVSTLTIQRTQQEDSAVYLCASSLEPRGTEAFFGQGTRLTVV.

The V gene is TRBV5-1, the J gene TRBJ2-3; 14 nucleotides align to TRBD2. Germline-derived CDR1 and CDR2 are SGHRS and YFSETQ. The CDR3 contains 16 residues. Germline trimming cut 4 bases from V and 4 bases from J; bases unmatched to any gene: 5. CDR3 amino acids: CASSPGGLAGADTQYF. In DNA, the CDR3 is TGCGCCAGCAGCCCAGGGGGACTAGCGGGAGCAGATACGCAGTATTTT.

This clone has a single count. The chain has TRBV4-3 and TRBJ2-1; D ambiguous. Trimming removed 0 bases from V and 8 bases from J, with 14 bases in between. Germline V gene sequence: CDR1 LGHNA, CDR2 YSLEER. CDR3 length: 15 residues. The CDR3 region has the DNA TGCGCCAGCAGCCAAGAGTTAGTATTGGGCGATGAGCAGTTCTTC. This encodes CASSQELVLGDEQFF.

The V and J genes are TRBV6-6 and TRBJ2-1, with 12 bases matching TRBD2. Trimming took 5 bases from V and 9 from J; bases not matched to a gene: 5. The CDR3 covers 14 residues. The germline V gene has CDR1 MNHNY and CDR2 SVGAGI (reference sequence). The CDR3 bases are TGTGCCAGCAGTCCGCTAGCGGGAGGGGCTGAGCAGTTCTTC. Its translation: CASSPLAGGAEQFF.

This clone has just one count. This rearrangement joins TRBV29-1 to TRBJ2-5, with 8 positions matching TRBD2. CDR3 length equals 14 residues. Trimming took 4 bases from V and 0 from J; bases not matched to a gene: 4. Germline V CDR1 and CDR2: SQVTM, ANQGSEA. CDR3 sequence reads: CSVASGGNQETQYF. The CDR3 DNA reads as TGCAGCGTTGCAAGCGGGGGCAACCAAGAGACCCAGTACTTC.

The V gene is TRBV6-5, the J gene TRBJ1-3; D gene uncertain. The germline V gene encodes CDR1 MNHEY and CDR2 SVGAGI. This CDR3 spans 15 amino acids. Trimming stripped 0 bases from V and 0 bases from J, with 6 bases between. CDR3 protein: CASSYSGYSGNTIYF. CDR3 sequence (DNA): TGTGCCAGCAGTTACTCCGGTTACTCTGGAAACACCATATATTTT.

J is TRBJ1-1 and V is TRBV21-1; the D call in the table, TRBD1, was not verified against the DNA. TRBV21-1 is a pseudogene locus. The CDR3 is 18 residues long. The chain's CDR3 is CASSKAQGTSDVNTEAFF. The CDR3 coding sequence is TGTGCCAGCAGCAAAGCTCAAGGGACAAGCGATGTGAACACTGAAGCTTTCTTT.

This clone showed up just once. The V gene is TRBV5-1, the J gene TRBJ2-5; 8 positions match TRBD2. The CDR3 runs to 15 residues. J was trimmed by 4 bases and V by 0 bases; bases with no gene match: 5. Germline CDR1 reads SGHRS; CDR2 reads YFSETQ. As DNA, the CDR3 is TGCGCCAGCAGCTTGGTGGGACTAGAGGCAGAGACCCAGTACTTC. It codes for CASSLVGLEAETQYF. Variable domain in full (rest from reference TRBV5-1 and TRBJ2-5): KAGVTQTPRYLIKTRGQQVTLSCSPISGHRSVSWYQQTPGQGLQFLFEYFSETQRNKGNFPGRFSGRQFSNSRSEMNVSTLELGDSALYLCASSLVGLEAETQYFGPGTRLLVL.

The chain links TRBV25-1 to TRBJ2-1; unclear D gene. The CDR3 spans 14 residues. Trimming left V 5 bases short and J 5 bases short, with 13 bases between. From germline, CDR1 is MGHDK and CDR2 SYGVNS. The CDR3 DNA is TGTGCCAGCAGTCAGAGTGGGCAGCACAATGAGCAGTTCTTC. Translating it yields CASSQSGQHNEQFF.

CDR3: CASSPGLVSANEQFF. DNA for the CDR3: TGTGCCAGCAGTCCCGGACTAGTGTCGGCCAATGAGCAGTTCTTC. The V gene is TRBV28, the J gene TRBJ2-1; 7 bases align to TRBD2. Per germline, CDR1 MDHEN and CDR2 SYDVKM. The CDR3 consists of 15 residues. Germline trimming cut 5 bases from V and 6 bases from J; bases unmatched to any gene: 10.

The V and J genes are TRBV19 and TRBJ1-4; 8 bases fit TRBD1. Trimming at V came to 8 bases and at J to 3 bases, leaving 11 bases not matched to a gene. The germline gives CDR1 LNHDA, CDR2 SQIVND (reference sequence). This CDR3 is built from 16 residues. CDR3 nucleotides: TGTGCCAGTCGAAACAGGGGGTTATCGTCTAATGAAAAACTGTTTTTT. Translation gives CASRNRGLSSNEKLFF. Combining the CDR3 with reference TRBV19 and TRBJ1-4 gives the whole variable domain DGGITQSPKYLFRKEGQNVTLSCEQNLNHDAMYWYRQDPGQGLRLIYYSQIVNDFQKGDIAEGYSVSREKKESFPLTVTSAQKNPTAFYLCASRNRGLSSNEKLFFGSGTQLSVL.

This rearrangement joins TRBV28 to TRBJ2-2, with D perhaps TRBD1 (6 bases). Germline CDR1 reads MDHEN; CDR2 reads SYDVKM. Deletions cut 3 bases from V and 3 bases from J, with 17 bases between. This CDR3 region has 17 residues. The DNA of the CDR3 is TGTGCCAGCAGTTTCTACGGTCGTTCAGGGGACACCGGGGAGCTGTTTTTT. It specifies CASSFYGRSGDTGELFF.

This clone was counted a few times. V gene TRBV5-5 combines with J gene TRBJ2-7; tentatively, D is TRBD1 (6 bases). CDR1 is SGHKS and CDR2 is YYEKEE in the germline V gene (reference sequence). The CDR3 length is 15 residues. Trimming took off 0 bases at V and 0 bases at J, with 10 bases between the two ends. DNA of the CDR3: TGTGCCAGCAGCTTGGGACAGGACCCCTCCTACGAGCAGTACTTC. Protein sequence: CASSLGQDPSYEQYF.

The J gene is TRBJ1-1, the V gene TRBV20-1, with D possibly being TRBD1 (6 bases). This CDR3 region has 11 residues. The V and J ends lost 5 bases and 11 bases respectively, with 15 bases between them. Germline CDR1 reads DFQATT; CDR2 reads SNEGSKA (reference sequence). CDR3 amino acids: CSAGTRDNAFF. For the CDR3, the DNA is TGCAGTGCTGGGACCCGGGACAATGCTTTCTTT.

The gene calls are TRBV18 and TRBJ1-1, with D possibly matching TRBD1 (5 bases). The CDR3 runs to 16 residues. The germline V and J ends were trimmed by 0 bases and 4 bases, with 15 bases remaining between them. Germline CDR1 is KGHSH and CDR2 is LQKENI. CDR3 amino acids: CASSPPSTGAGTEAFF. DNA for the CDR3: TGTGCCAGCTCACCACCGTCCACAGGAGCGGGCACTGAAGCTTTCTTT.

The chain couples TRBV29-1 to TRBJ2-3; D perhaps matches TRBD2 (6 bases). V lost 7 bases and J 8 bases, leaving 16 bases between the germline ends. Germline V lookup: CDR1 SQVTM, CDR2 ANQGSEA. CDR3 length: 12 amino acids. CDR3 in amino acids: CSASGQGGTQYF. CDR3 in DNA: TGCAGCGCGAGCGGGCAGGGAGGTACGCAGTATTTT.

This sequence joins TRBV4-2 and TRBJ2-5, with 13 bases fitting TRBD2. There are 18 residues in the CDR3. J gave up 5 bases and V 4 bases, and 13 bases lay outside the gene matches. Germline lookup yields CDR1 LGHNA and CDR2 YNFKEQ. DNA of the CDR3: TGTGCCAGCAGCCCTCAGGGACTAGCGGGGAGCGTTCCGGAGACCCAGTACTTC. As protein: CASSPQGLAGSVPETQYF.

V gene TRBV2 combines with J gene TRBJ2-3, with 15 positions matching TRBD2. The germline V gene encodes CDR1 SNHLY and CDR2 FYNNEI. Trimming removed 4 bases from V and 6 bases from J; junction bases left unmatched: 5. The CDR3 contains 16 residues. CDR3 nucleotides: TGTGCCAGCAGTGTGGGACTAGCGGGGGGTGGGGATACGCAGTATTTT. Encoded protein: CASSVGLAGGGDTQYF.

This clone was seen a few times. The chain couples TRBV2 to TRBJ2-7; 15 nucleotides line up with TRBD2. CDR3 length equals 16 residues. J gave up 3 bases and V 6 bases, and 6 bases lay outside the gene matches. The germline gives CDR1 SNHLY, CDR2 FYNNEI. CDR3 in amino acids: CASRGLAGGRFYEQYF. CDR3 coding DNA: TGTGCCAGCAGGGGACTAGCGGGAGGACGATTCTACGAGCAGTACTTC.

The CDR3 DNA follows: TGTGCCAGTAGTTTGGACAGGGAGGGCGAGCAGTACTTC. Amino acids: CASSLDREGEQYF. The chain recombines TRBV19 with TRBJ2-7; TRBD1 might be the D (8 bases). The CDR3 length is 13 residues. Germline assignment: CDR1 LNHDA and CDR2 SQIVND (reference sequence). Trimming left V 5 bases short and J 6 bases short, with 14 bases between. The variable domain in full, completed from reference TRBV19 and TRBJ2-7, reads DGGITQSPKYLFRKEGQNVTLSCEQNLNHDAMYWYRQDPGQGLRLIYYSQIVNDFQKGDIAEGYSVSREKKESFPLTVTSAQKNPTAFYLCASSLDREGEQYFGPGTRLTVT.

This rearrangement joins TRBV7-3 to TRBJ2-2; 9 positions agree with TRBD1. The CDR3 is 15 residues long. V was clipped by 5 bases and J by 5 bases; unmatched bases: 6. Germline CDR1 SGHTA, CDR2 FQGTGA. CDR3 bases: TGTGCCAGCAGCCAGGGACAGGGTCCGACCGGGGAGCTGTTTTTT. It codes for CASSQGQGPTGELFF.

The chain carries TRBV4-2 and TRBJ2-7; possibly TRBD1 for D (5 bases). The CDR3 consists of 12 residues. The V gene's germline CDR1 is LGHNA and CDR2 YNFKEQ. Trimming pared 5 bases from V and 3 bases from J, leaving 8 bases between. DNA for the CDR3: TGTGCCAGCAGCTTGGGGCACTACGAGCAGTACTTC. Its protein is CASSLGHYEQYF.

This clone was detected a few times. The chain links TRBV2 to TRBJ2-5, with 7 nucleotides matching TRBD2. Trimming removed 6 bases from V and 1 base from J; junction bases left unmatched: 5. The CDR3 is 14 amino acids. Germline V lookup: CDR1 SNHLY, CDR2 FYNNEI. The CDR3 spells CASRRERSQETQYF. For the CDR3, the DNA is TGTGCCAGCAGGCGGGAGCGGTCCCAAGAGACCCAGTACTTC.

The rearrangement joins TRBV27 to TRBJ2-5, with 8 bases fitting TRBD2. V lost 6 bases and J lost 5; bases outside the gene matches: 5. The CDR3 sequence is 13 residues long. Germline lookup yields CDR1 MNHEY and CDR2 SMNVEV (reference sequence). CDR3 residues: CASRAGGRETQYF. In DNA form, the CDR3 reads TGTGCCAGCAGGGCGGGCGGGAGGGAGACCCAGTACTTC.

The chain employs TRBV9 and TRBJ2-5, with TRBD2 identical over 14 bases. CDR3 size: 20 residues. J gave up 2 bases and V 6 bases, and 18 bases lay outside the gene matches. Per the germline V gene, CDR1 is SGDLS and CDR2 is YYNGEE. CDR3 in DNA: TGTGCCAGCACCACTGGGGGGGCTCCGGGACTAGCGGGGGAACAAGAGACCCAGTACTTC. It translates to CASTTGGAPGLAGEQETQYF.

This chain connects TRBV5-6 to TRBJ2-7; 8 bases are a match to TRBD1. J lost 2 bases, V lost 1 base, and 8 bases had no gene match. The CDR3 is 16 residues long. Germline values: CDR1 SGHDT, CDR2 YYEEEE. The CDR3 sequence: CASSLWFGDRTYEQYF. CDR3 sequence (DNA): TGTGCCAGCAGCTTGTGGTTCGGGGACAGGACCTACGAGCAGTACTTC.